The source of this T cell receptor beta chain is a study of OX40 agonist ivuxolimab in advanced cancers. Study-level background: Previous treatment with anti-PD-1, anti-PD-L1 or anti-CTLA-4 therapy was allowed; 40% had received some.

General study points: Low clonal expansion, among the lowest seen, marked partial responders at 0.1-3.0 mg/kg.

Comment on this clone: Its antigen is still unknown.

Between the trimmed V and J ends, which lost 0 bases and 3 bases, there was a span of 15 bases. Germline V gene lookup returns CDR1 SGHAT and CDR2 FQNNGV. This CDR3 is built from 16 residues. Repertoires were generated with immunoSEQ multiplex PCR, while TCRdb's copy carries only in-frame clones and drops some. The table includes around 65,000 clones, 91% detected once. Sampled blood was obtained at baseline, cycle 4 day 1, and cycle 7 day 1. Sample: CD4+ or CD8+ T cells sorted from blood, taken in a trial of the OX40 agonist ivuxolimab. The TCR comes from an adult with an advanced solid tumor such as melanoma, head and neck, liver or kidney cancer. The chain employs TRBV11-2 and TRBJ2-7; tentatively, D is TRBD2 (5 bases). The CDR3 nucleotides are TGTGCCAGCAGCTTAGATCTAGGCGGGCAGAACTACGAGCAGTACTTC. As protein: CASSLDLGGQNYEQYF.